Following are 24 T cell receptor beta chains from one sample sequenced in a study of blood T cell repertoires in COVID-19. Assay: immunoSEQ multiplex PCR; the TCRdb copy retains only in-frame clones and omits some. The repertoire holds 15,000 to 20,000 clones, with around 94% as singletons. The sample comprised peripheral blood. The receptors were gathered from a human donor in a cohort sampled during active COVID-19.

The chain couples TRBV19 to TRBJ2-1; 11 bases match TRBD2. The CDR3 spans 16 residues. Germline values: CDR1 LNHDA, CDR2 SQIVND (reference sequence). Losses at the gene ends were 2 bases for V and 4 bases for J; bases not matched to a gene: 4. The DNA of the CDR3 is TGTGCCAGTAGTATAAAGACTAGCGGGGCTTACAATGAGCAGTTCTTC. This encodes CASSIKTSGAYNEQFF.

The chain couples TRBV2 to TRBJ2-2; 7 bases match TRBD2. This CDR3 spans 16 amino acids. The V gene end was trimmed by 3 bases and the J gene end by 6 bases; junction bases not matched to a gene: 10. CDR1 is SNHLY, CDR2 FYNNEI, per germline. CDR3 sequence: CASSEAASGEPGELFF. CDR3 DNA sequence: TGTGCCAGCAGTGAGGCGGCGAGCGGGGAGCCCGGGGAGCTGTTTTTT.

The chain is built from TRBV6-5 and TRBJ2-1; 8 bases map to TRBD2. This CDR3 has 16 amino acids. Germline CDR1 is MNHEY and CDR2 is SVGAGI. V gave up 2 bases and J gave up 6 bases; unmatched junction bases: 9. CDR3 coding DNA: TGTGCCAGCAGTTACGACGACTCCGGGACTAGCAATGAGCAGTTCTTC. Residues: CASSYDDSGTSNEQFF.

The chain recombines TRBV18 with TRBJ2-7; weak D call: TRBD1 (5 bases). Between the trimmed V and J ends, which lost 1 base and 6 bases, there was a span of 19 bases. The germline CDR1 and CDR2 sequences are KGHSH and LQKENI. This CDR3 spans 16 amino acids. CDR3 in amino acids: CASSPLRGRDLSEQYF. The CDR3 DNA reads TGTGCCAGCTCACCACTAAGGGGCAGGGATTTAAGCGAGCAGTACTTC.

The V call is TRBV5-1, the J call TRBJ2-1; D perhaps matches TRBD2 (6 bases). Trimming removed 1 base from V and 0 bases from J, with 8 bases in between. This CDR3 comprises 15 residues. The germline V gene has CDR1 SGHRS and CDR2 YFSETQ. CDR3 coding DNA: TGCGCCAGCAGCTTGACGGGGGACTCCTACAATGAGCAGTTCTTC. This encodes CASSLTGDSYNEQFF.

The chain couples TRBV19 to TRBJ2-7; 7 bases fit TRBD1. V gave up 5 bases and J gave up 2 bases; unmatched junction bases: 15. The CDR3 runs to 17 residues. Germline V lookup: CDR1 LNHDA, CDR2 SQIVND (reference sequence). The CDR3 coding sequence is TGTGCCAGTAGTCCCGGATCGGCCGGGACAGCGGCCTACGAGCAGTACTTC. Its protein product is CASSPGSAGTAAYEQYF.

The chain links TRBV3-1 (or the pseudogene TRBV3-2) to TRBJ1-1; D call uncertain. Trimming stripped 4 bases from V and 7 bases from J, with 10 bases between. This CDR3 contains 12 residues. CDR1 and CDR2 from the germline V gene are LGHDT and YNNKEL (reference sequence). The CDR3 DNA follows: TGTGCCAGCAGCCGCGGGAATTATGAAGCTTTCTTT. Its translation: CASSRGNYEAFF.

The gene calls are TRBV11-2 and TRBJ2-7; TRBD2 matches at 11 bases. With 5 bases clipped from V and 2 bases from J, the junction kept 5 bases outside the gene matches. The CDR3 is 15 residues long. Per the germline V gene, CDR1 is SGHAT and CDR2 is FQNNGV. The CDR3, as DNA: TGTGCCAGCAGCAATAGCGGGAGGGGTGCCTACGAGCAGTACTTC. Amino acid sequence: CASSNSGRGAYEQYF.

This clone was seen a single time. The chain links TRBV18 to TRBJ2-5; 13 nucleotides agree with TRBD2. In germline, CDR1 is KGHSH, CDR2 LQKENI. Trimming took 3 bases from V and 5 from J; bases not matched to a gene: 9. The CDR3 extends over 17 amino acids. CDR3 sequence: CASSPGLGLAGEETQYF. CDR3 nucleotide sequence: TGTGCCAGCTCACCTGGGCTCGGACTAGCGGGAGAGGAGACCCAGTACTTC.

The chain joins TRBV5-4 to TRBJ1-2, with TRBD1 identical over 7 bases. J gave up 6 bases and V 1 base, and 9 bases lay outside the gene matches. Germline lookup yields CDR1 SGHNT and CDR2 YYREEE (reference sequence). This CDR3 is 15 amino acids long. CDR3 amino acids: CASSLIQGGQNGYTF. The CDR3 DNA is TGTGCCAGCAGCTTGATTCAGGGGGGCCAAAATGGCTACACCTTC.

The rearrangement joins TRBV7-9 to TRBJ1-2; TRBD1 matches 7 bases. This CDR3 region has 14 residues. With 8 bases clipped from V and 4 bases from J, the junction kept 10 bases outside the gene matches. In germline, CDR1 is SEHNR, CDR2 FQNEAQ (reference sequence). This CDR3 reads CASWTLTGAYGYTF. CDR3 nucleotides: TGTGCCAGCTGGACTCTTACAGGGGCCTATGGCTACACCTTC.

The chain carries TRBV6-2 or TRBV6-3 and TRBJ2-7, with no clear D. Germline CDR1 MNHEY, CDR2 SVGEGT. V was cut by 0 bases and J by 2 bases, with 5 bases left in between. CDR3 length: 13 residues. CDR3 residues: CASSYSTTYEQYF. CDR3 coding DNA: TGTGCCAGCAGTTACTCTACAACCTACGAGCAGTACTTC.

The CDR3 sequence is CAISEGGTGREKLFF. The CDR3 DNA follows: TGTGCCATCAGTGAGGGCGGGACAGGGCGAGAAAAACTGTTTTTT. V gene TRBV10-3 combines with J gene TRBJ1-4, with TRBD1 matching over 9 bases. Losses at the gene ends were 2 bases for V and 8 bases for J; bases not matched to a gene: 6. The CDR3 runs to 15 residues. The germline gives CDR1 ENHRY, CDR2 SYGVKD.

J is TRBJ2-3 and V is TRBV5-6; D is possibly TRBD2 (5 bases). With 0 bases removed from V and 1 base from J, the gap between germline ends came to 9 bases. Looked up from germline, CDR1 is SGHDT and CDR2 is YYEEEE. CDR3 length equals 15 residues. CDR3 bases: TGTGCCAGCAGCTTGGAGTTGGAGGGCACAGATACGCAGTATTTT. This encodes CASSLELEGTDTQYF.

This clone was observed a single time. This sequence joins TRBV29-1 and TRBJ2-1, with TRBD2 identical over 8 bases. CDR3 length equals 17 residues. Trimming cost V 6 bases and J 5 bases; bases outside gene matches: 18. The V gene's germline CDR1 is SQVTM and CDR2 ANQGSEA. DNA for the CDR3: TGCAGCGTACCGAATGTGTATAGCGGGACTCTCCACAATGAGCAGTTCTTC. The encoded protein is CSVPNVYSGTLHNEQFF.

This chain connects TRBV18 to TRBJ1-6, with a tentative D call TRBD1 (5 bases). This CDR3 region has 15 residues. Looked up from germline, CDR1 is KGHSH and CDR2 is LQKENI. V dropped 3 bases and J dropped 7 bases, with 13 bases sitting between them. The CDR3 DNA follows: TGTGCCAGCTCACCGGGGGGGGTTCGGAATTCACCCCTCCACTTT. Translating it yields CASSPGGVRNSPLHF. Variable domain in full (rest from reference TRBV18 and TRBJ1-6): NAGVMQNPRHLVRRRGQEARLRCSPMKGHSHVYWYRQLPEEGLKFMVYLQKENIIDESGMPKERFSAEFPKEGPSILRIQQVVRGDSAAYFCASSPGGVRNSPLHFGNGTRLTVT.

The genes are TRBV30 and TRBJ1-1; D remains unclear. V lost 0 bases, J lost 1 base, and 6 bases lay in between. Germline V gene sequence: CDR1 GTSNPN, CDR2 SVGIG (reference sequence). CDR3 size: 13 residues. The DNA for the CDR3 is TGTGCCTGGAGTGTATCGAGGAACACTGAAGCTTTCTTT. The encoded protein is CAWSVSRNTEAFF.

CDR3 in amino acids: CASRRTGGDSYEQYF. Here the CDR3 DNA reads TGTGCCAGCAGGCGAACGGGGGGAGACTCCTACGAGCAGTACTTC. The chain employs TRBV7-2 and TRBJ2-7, with 7 bases aligning to TRBD2. Germline loops: CDR1 SGHTA, CDR2 FQGNSA. The CDR3 covers 15 residues. V was clipped by 6 bases and J by 0 bases; unmatched bases: 8.

The chain recombines TRBV6-5 with TRBJ1-2; TRBD1 matches at 8 bases. This CDR3 comprises 16 residues. Looked up from germline, CDR1 is MNHEY and CDR2 is SVGAGI. V dropped 2 bases and J dropped 4; count of bases not matched to a gene: 9. For the CDR3, the DNA is TGTGCCAGCAGTTACGATCGCGCAGGGGGCGGCTATGGCTACACCTTC. Amino acid sequence: CASSYDRAGGGYGYTF.

The chain uses TRBV6-2 or TRBV6-3 and TRBJ1-1; D is undetermined. The germline V gene encodes CDR1 MNHEY and CDR2 SVGEGT. CDR3 length: 14 amino acids. V was clipped by 0 bases and J by 11 bases, with 16 bases between them. CDR3: CASSYSRARPRAFF. Written as DNA, the CDR3 is TGTGCCAGCAGTTACTCGAGGGCGAGGCCGAGGGCTTTCTTT.

V usage is TRBV4-2 and J usage is TRBJ1-2; a weak D match, TRBD1 (5 bases). The CDR3 consists of 13 residues. Trimming removed 2 bases at V and 10 bases at J, with 14 bases between. CDR1 is LGHNA and CDR2 is YNFKEQ in the germline V gene. CDR3 protein: CASSQKSGTPYTF. CDR3 coding DNA: TGTGCCAGCAGCCAAAAGTCCGGGACTCCCTACACCTTC.

This clone was observed a single time. The rearrangement links TRBV2 to TRBJ2-1, with 12 bases aligning to TRBD2. From germline, CDR1 is SNHLY and CDR2 FYNNEI. The CDR3 length is 14 residues. The CDR3 DNA follows: TGTGCAGGGACTAGCGGGCTCTCCTACAATGAGCAGTTCTTC. Translating it yields CAGTSGLSYNEQFF.

This rearrangement joins TRBV11-2 to TRBJ2-7, with 9 bases matching TRBD1. Trimming cost V 3 bases and J 3 bases; bases outside gene matches: 6. The CDR3 has 15 amino acids. The germline V gene encodes CDR1 SGHAT and CDR2 FQNNGV. CDR3: CASSFTGQGHYEQYF. In DNA, the CDR3 is TGTGCCAGCAGCTTTACCGGACAGGGGCACTACGAGCAGTACTTC. Full variable domain (remainder filled in from reference TRBV11-2 and TRBJ2-7): EAGVAQSPRYKIIEKRQSVAFWCNPISGHATLYWYQQILGQGPKLLIQFQNNGVVDDSQLPKDRFSAERLKGVDSTLKIQPAKLEDSAVYLCASSFTGQGHYEQYFGPGTRLTVT.

This chain links TRBV7-2 with TRBJ1-5, with D hard to call. The CDR3 length is 15 residues. The V end was cut by 4 bases, the J end by 2 bases, with 12 bases between. CDR1 is SGHTA, CDR2 FQGNSA, per germline. CDR3 nucleotide sequence: TGTGCCAGCAGCTCCCGTTCCTCGGGCAATCAGCCCCAGCATTTT. Amino acid sequence: CASSSRSSGNQPQHF.